This T cell receptor (beta chain) stems from a study of T-cell reconstitution after alpha-beta-depleted transplantation in children listed by TCRdb under 2016. In the study overall: Using TCR repertoire profiling, the study followed T-cell immune reconstitution in a quantitative way in children after TCRalphabeta/CD19-depleted allogeneic hematopoietic cell transplantation. Overall results and qualifications from the work: About two months after transplant, the apparently early recovery of alphabetaT-cell counts reportedly depended on just several hundred clones that had expanded rapidly and came from non-depleted graft cells. Over the following months the frequencies of hyperexpanded clones went down, and after one year T-cell counts and TCRbeta diversity were mostly credited to newly produced T cells. In some patients, the high TCRbeta diversity seen at day 60 was put down to recipient T cells and intrathymic progenitors that had survived conditioning.

A word on this clonotype: Its specific antigen is unknown. No base quality information exists; no much larger clone differs at one position.

The intended sense of this specimen's treatment or condition label: allogeneic hematopoietic cell transplantation with graft depleted of TCRalphabeta T cells and CD19 B cells. TCRalphabeta/CD19-depleted allogeneic hematopoietic cell grafts were given to the transplant recipients, all of whom were children. The library was made by PCR. The listed sequencing device is Illumina HiSeq 2500. Molecular barcoding was employed in the preparation of TCR libraries, with unique molecular identifiers being used to normalize TCRbeta repertoire quantification. TCRdb handled the public reads itself, with Q25 trimming in fastp and clone calling in MiXCR, and kept productive beta chains. For every CDR3 protein sequence, its rows merge into one entry that carries the most common genes and DNA. For this sample there are more than 40,000 distinct CDR3 sequences; around 50% appear just once. 30% to 40% of the sample lies in the top ten.

The CDR1 and CDR2 encoded by the germline V gene are SGHRS and YFSETQ. V is clipped by 0 bases and J by 8 bases, and the sequence between their germline boundaries is 14 bases long. Taken from cysteine to phenylalanine, the CDR3 has 14 residues. The retained sequence is limited to the CDR3, 42 bases, with the frame set at the first base. Sequences were derived from peripheral blood, sampled before TCRalphabeta/CD19-depleted stem cell transplant. This receptor chain uses TRBV5-1 and TRBJ1-2; the D gene is not confidently resolved. The TCR sequence derives from a boy in the first two years of life with SCID, due to receive a stem cell transplant. The CDR3 loop reads CASSLDGTSGGYTF. The base sequence is TGCGCCAGCAGCTTGGATGGCACCTCCGGGGGCTACACCTTC.